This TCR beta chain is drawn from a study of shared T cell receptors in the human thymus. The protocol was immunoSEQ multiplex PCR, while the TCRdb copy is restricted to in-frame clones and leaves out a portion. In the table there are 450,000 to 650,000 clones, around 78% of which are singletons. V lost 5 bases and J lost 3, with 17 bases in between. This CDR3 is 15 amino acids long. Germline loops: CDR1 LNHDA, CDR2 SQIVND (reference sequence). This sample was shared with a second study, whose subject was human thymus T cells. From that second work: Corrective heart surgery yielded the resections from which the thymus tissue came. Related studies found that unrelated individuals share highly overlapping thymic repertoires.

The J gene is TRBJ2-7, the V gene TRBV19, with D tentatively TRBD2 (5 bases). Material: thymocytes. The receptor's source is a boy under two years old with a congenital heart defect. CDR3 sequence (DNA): TGTGCCAGTAGTTTCGGGGTCCGGGGTGACTACGAGCAGTACTTC. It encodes CASSFGVRGDYEQYF.